This entry lists 20 T cell receptor beta chains sequenced from one sample in a study of early T cells in non-severe SARS-CoV-2 infection. TCRdb called the 5' RACE reads again in MiXCR, with one record for every CDR3 protein. The sample has 80,000 to 100,000 distinct CDR3 sequences, approximately 15% seen once. Sequencing was carried out using whole blood. The receptor set was obtained from an adult who was a healthcare worker with PCR-confirmed SARS-CoV-2 infection or an uninfected control (not recorded which).

Concerning this clonotype itself: A much larger clone differs from this one at a single base, so this may be a read error. J is TRBJ1-5 and V is TRBV5-1; 7 bases are a match to TRBD1. The CDR3 loop spans 15 amino acids. Germline V gene data show CDR1 as SGHRS and CDR2 as YFSETQ. CDR3 DNA sequence: TGCGCCAACAGCTTCGAGGGGGCAGGGAATCAGCCCCAGCATTTT. Protein product: CANSFEGAGNQPQHF.

The gene calls are TRBV6-5 and TRBJ2-5, with D unclear. CDR3 size: 14 residues. Germline lookup yields CDR1 MNHEY and CDR2 SVGAGI. V was trimmed by 0 bases and J by 4 bases, leaving 9 bases between them. The CDR3, as DNA: TGTGCCAGCAGTTACTCGGCAGGCCGAGAGACCCAGTACTTC. Amino acids: CASSYSAGRETQYF.

The V gene is TRBV28, the J gene TRBJ2-1; D uncertain. V lost 5 bases and J lost 4, with 15 bases in between. This CDR3 has 15 residues. CDR1 is MDHEN, CDR2 SYDVKM, per germline. The CDR3 spells CASSVLAHEYNEQFF. The CDR3 bases are TGTGCCAGCAGTGTGCTGGCGCACGAGTACAATGAGCAGTTCTTC.

The sample holds one count of this clonotype. V is TRBV7-6 and J is TRBJ2-2; D is undetermined. The CDR3 sequence is 15 residues long. Germline V gene data show CDR1 as SGHVS and CDR2 as FNYEAQ. Trimming pared 5 bases from V and 0 bases from J, leaving 10 bases between. This CDR3 reads CASSRGAANTGELFF. As DNA, the CDR3 is TGTGCCAGCAGCCGCGGCGCTGCGAACACCGGGGAGCTGTTTTTT.

The J gene is TRBJ1-1, the V gene TRBV7-2; no clear D gene. Trimming pared 6 bases from V and 6 bases from J, leaving 5 bases between. Germline CDR1 and CDR2: SGHTA and FQGNSA. The CDR3 extends over 10 amino acids. CDR3 bases: TGTGCCAGCAGGAGCCCTGAAGCTTTCTTT. Its translation: CASRSPEAFF.

This clonotype occurred a few times. The chain joins TRBV27 to TRBJ1-4; D unclear. V was trimmed by 5 bases and J by 3 bases, leaving 13 bases between them. The germline gives CDR1 MNHEY, CDR2 SMNVEV (reference sequence). The CDR3 length is 15 residues. CDR3 sequence reads: CASSPPRGANEKLFF. The CDR3 nucleotides read TGTGCCAGCAGTCCCCCCCGGGGAGCTAATGAAAAACTGTTTTTT.

This clonotype was seen many times. A read error may account for a junction end that differs from germline. The V call is TRBV20-1, the J call TRBJ1-4; 11 bases fit TRBD1. This CDR3 region has 15 residues. Germline V gene sequence: CDR1 DFQATT, CDR2 SNEGSKA (reference sequence). The CDR3 DNA reads as TGCAGTGCTGGAGGACAGGGGGCCGATAATGAGAAACTGTTTTTT. Translation gives CSAGGQGADNEKLFF.

The V gene is TRBV29-1, the J gene TRBJ1-2; D is perhaps TRBD1 (6 bases). The CDR3 has 15 amino acids. Germline V gene lookup returns CDR1 SQVTM and CDR2 ANQGSEA. Trimming took off 0 bases at V and 1 base at J, with 12 bases between the two ends. The CDR3 protein is CSVEDDRQNNYGYTF. The CDR3 nucleotides read TGCAGCGTTGAAGATGACAGGCAAAATAACTATGGCTACACCTTC.

V usage is TRBV20-1 and J usage is TRBJ2-3, with TRBD2 identical over 8 bases. The CDR3 consists of 13 residues. V shed 6 bases, J shed 6 bases, and the junction held 8 bases outside the gene matches. Germline loops: CDR1 DFQATT, CDR2 SNEGSKA (reference sequence). The chain's CDR3 is CSASSGGVDTQYF. The CDR3 nucleotides are TGCAGTGCCTCCAGCGGGGGCGTGGATACGCAGTATTTT.

CDR3 coding DNA: TGTGCCAGCAGTGACCCAGGCGTCCTCCACTTT. Amino acid sequence: CASSDPGVLHF. The chain carries TRBV2 and TRBJ1-6; D ambiguous. With 3 bases removed from V and 15 bases from J, the gap between germline ends came to 9 bases. CDR3 length: 11 residues. Germline V gene lookup returns CDR1 SNHLY and CDR2 FYNNEI.

In its sample, this clonotype was seen a few times. The chain carries TRBV20-1 and TRBJ2-7, with a possible D match to TRBD2 (5 bases). V lost 1 base to trimming and J lost 2 bases, with 9 bases between them. Per the germline V gene, CDR1 is DFQATT and CDR2 is SNEGSKA (reference sequence). The CDR3 has 13 amino acids. CDR3 sequence (DNA): TGCAGTGCTAGAGGCCGGAGGACCTACGAGCAGTACTTC. Translating gives CSARGRRTYEQYF.

This clonotype was seen more than once but under ten times. The V and J genes are TRBV6-5 and TRBJ1-2; possible D gene TRBD1, 6 bases. The ends were cut back, 0 bases at V and 4 bases at J, with 15 bases in the middle. This CDR3 has 16 residues. Germline CDR1 and CDR2: MNHEY and SVGAGI. The DNA for the CDR3 is TGTGCCAGCAGTTACTCCCGGACAGCCAAGGGCTATGGCTACACCTTC. Its protein is CASSYSRTAKGYGYTF.

This clonotype was seen ten or more times. The rearrangement links TRBV20-1 to TRBJ2-7; 10 bases are shared with TRBD1. Trimming took 6 bases from V and 5 from J; bases not matched to a gene: 7. The CDR3 is 13 residues long. In germline, CDR1 is DFQATT, CDR2 SNEGSKA (reference sequence). The CDR3 DNA follows: TGCAGTGCCCCGGGACAGGGGCACCACGAGCAGTACTTC. Its translation is CSAPGQGHHEQYF.

The chain uses TRBV29-1 and TRBJ1-2; D is ambiguous. CDR1 is SQVTM, CDR2 ANQGSEA, per germline. CDR3 length: 11 amino acids. Trimming cost V 6 bases and J 2 bases, with 7 bases left between them. The CDR3 nucleotides are TGCAGCGTCGAGGACAACTATGGCTACACCTTC. As protein: CSVEDNYGYTF.

This clonotype was detected ten times or more. V gene TRBV5-4 combines with J gene TRBJ2-1; D is ambiguous. Germline V gives CDR1 SGHNT, CDR2 YYREEE (reference sequence). The CDR3 sequence is 13 residues long. V was shortened by 2 bases and J by 5 bases, with 8 bases between the two germline ends. CDR3 DNA sequence: TGTGCCAGCAGCTTCTACTCAGACAATGAGCAGTTCTTC. Residues: CASSFYSDNEQFF. The full variable domain, in which reference TRBV5-4 and TRBJ2-1 provide the parts outside the CDR3, is ETGVTQSPTHLIKTRGQQVTLRCSSQSGHNTVSWYQQALGQGPQFIFQYYREEENGRGNFPPRFSGLQFPNYSSELNVNALELDDSALYLCASSFYSDNEQFFGPGTRLTVL.

This clonotype was seen only a few times. V and J are TRBV14 and TRBJ2-5; 15 bases fit TRBD2. The CDR3 sequence is 17 residues long. The germline gives CDR1 SGHDN, CDR2 FVKESK. Trimming cost V 4 bases and J 0 bases; bases outside gene matches: 3. CDR3 sequence reads: CASSLGLAGGNQETQYF. CDR3 in DNA: TGTGCCAGCAGCCTAGGACTAGCGGGAGGGAACCAAGAGACCCAGTACTTC.

This clonotype showed up just a few times. The V gene is TRBV27, the J gene TRBJ1-1; 7 bases match TRBD1. V lost 5 bases to trimming and J lost 8 bases; unmatched junction nucleotides: 14. Per germline, CDR1 MNHEY and CDR2 SMNVEV (reference sequence). This CDR3 has 15 amino acids. The CDR3 DNA sequence: TGTGCCAGCAGTGCATCCTGGGGGACAGCCACAGAAGCTTTCTTT. The encoded protein is CASSASWGTATEAFF.

The genes are TRBV7-9 and TRBJ2-1; D not certain. This CDR3 is built from 15 residues. CDR1 is SEHNR and CDR2 is FQNEAQ in the germline V gene (reference sequence). V was shortened by 4 bases and J by 7 bases, with 17 bases between the two germline ends. In nucleotides, the CDR3 is TGTGCCAGCAGCTCCCCAGCCATACTCATGAATGAGCAGTTCTTC. It translates to CASSSPAILMNEQFF.

V and J are TRBV5-8 and TRBJ1-4; 9 bases fit TRBD1. In germline, CDR1 is SGHTS, CDR2 YDEGEE. The CDR3 has 15 residues. V trimming: 4 bases; J trimming: 6 bases; junction bases outside the gene matches: 7. CDR3 residues: CASSPGTGFYEKLFF. In DNA form, the CDR3 reads TGTGCCAGCAGCCCCGGGACAGGGTTTTATGAAAAACTGTTTTTT.

This clonotype was counted between two and nine times. V and J are TRBV28 and TRBJ2-7, with 9 bases identical to TRBD1. The CDR3 is 15 amino acids. V lost 5 bases to trimming and J lost 3 bases; unmatched junction nucleotides: 8. Per germline, CDR1 MDHEN and CDR2 SYDVKM. CDR3 DNA sequence: TGTGCCAGCAGTGGACCGGGACAGGGTTACTACGAGCAGTACTTC. Encoded protein: CASSGPGQGYYEQYF.